This T cell receptor beta chain was captured in a study of siplizumab effects on memory and regulatory T cells. TCRdb's copy holds only in-frame clones and misses some; the assay was immunoSEQ multiplex PCR. The sample comprises more than 95,000 clones, nearly 95% of which are singletons, and roughly 0.59% rests with the top ten. The CDR3 extends over 18 amino acids. Germline CDR1 is MGHDK and CDR2 is SYGVNS. After removal of 2 bases from V and 5 bases from J, the junction contained 9 bases not matched to a gene. The receptor's source is a human donor in good health. Material for sequencing was Tregs sorted from blood. The gene calls are TRBV25-1 and TRBJ2-2, with 12 bases lining up with TRBD2. CDR3 bases: TGTGCCAGCAGTGAAGGGCTAGCGGGGGGGCCTTTTACCGGGGAGCTGTTTTTT. Its translation: CASSEGLAGGPFTGELFF.